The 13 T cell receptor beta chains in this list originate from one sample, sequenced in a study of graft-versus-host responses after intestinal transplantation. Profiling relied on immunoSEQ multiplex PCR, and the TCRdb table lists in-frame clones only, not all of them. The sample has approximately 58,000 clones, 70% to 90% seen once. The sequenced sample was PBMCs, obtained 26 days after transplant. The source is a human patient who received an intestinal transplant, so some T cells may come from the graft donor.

CDR3 in DNA: TGTGCCAGCAGCTGGGGGGGTGATACGCAGTATTTT. As protein: CASSWGGDTQYF. The chain combines TRBV28 with TRBJ2-3; 7 nucleotides line up with TRBD2. CDR1 and CDR2 (germline): MDHEN, SYDVKM. The CDR3 is made up of 12 amino acids. Losses at the gene ends were 6 bases for V and 6 bases for J; bases not matched to a gene: 3.

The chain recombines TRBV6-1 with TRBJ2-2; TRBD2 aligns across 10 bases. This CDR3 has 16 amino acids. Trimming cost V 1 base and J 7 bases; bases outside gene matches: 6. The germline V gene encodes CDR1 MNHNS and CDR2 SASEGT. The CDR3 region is CASSEGLAGEHGELFF. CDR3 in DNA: TGTGCCAGCAGTGAAGGACTAGCGGGCGAACACGGGGAGCTGTTTTTT.

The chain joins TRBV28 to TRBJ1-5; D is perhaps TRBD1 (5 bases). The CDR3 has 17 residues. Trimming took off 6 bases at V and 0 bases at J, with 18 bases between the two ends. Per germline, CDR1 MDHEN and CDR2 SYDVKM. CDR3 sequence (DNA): TGTGCCAGCAGACCTGATGGAAGACAGTATAGCAATCAGCCCCAGCATTTT. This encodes CASRPDGRQYSNQPQHF. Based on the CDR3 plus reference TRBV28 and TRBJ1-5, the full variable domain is DVKVTQSSRYLVKRTGEKVFLECVQDMDHENMFWYRQDPGLGLRLIYFSYDVKMKEKGDIPEGYSVSREKKERFSLILESASTNQTSMYLCASRPDGRQYSNQPQHFGDGTRLSIL.

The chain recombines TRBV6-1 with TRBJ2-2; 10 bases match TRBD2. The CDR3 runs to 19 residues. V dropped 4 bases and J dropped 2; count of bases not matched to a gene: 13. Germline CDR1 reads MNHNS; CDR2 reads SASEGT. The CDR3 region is CASSVLGGLAGVNTGELFF. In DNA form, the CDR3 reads TGTGCCAGCAGTGTCCTTGGGGGGCTAGCGGGGGTAAACACCGGGGAGCTGTTTTTT.

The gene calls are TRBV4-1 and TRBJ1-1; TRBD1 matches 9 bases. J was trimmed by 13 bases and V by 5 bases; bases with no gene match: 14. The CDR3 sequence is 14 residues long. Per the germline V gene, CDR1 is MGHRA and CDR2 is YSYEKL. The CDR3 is CASSWSLGQGIDFF. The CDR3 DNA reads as TGCGCCAGCAGCTGGAGCCTCGGACAGGGGATTGATTTCTTT.

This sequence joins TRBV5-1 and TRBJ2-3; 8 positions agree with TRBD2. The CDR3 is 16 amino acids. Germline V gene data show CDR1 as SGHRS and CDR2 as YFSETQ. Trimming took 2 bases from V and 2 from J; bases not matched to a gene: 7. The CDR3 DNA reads TGCGCCAGCAGCTTCGGACTAGCTGAAAACACAGATACGCAGTATTTT. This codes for CASSFGLAENTDTQYF.

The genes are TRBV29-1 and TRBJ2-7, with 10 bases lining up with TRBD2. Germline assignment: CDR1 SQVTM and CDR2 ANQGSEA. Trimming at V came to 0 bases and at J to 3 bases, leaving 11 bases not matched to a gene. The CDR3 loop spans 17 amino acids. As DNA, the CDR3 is TGCAGCGTTGAAGACCCGTTTAGCGGGAGGCGGGGCTACGAGCAGTACTTC. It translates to CSVEDPFSGRRGYEQYF.

The DNA for the CDR3 is TGTGCCAGCAGTTTGGGCAACTACAATGAGCAGTTCTTC. As protein: CASSLGNYNEQFF. This chain links TRBV28 with TRBJ2-1, with unresolved D. The CDR3 spans 13 residues. The germline V gene has CDR1 MDHEN and CDR2 SYDVKM. Trimming shortened V by 3 bases and J by 3 bases, and 6 bases separated the two germline ends. Full variable domain (remainder filled in from reference TRBV28 and TRBJ2-1): DVKVTQSSRYLVKRTGEKVFLECVQDMDHENMFWYRQDPGLGLRLIYFSYDVKMKEKGDIPEGYSVSREKKERFSLILESASTNQTSMYLCASSLGNYNEQFFGPGTRLTVL.

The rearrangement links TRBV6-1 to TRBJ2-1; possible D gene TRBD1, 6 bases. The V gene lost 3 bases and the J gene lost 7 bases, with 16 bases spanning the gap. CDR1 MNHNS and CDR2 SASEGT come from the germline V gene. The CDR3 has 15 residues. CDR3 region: CASSDLPQGGNEQFF. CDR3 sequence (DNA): TGTGCCAGCAGTGACTTACCACAGGGTGGGAATGAGCAGTTCTTC.

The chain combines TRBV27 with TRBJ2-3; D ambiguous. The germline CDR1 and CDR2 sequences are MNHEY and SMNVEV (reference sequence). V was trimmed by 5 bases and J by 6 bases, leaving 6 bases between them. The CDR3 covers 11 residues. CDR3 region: CASSNWDTQYF. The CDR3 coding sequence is TGTGCCAGCAGTAACTGGGATACGCAGTATTTT.

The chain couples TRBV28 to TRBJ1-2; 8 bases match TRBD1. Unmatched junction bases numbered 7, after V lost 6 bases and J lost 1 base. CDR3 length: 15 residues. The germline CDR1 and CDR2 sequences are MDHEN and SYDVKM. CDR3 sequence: CASSRDRTFNYGYTF. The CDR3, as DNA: TGTGCCAGCAGCCGGGACAGGACCTTTAACTATGGCTACACCTTC.

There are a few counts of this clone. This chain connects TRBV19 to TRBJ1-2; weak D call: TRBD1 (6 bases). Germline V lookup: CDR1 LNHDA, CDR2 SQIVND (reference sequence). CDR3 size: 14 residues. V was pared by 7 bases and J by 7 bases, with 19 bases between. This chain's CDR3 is CASNPGQSTVGYTF. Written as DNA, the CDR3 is TGTGCCAGTAACCCTGGACAGTCGACTGTTGGCTACACCTTC.

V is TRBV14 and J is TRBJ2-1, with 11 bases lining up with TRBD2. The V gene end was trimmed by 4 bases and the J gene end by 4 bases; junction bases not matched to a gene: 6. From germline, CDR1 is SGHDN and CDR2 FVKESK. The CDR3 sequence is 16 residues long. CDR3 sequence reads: CASSPIAGGPYNEQFF. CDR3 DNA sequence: TGTGCCAGCAGCCCGATAGCGGGGGGGCCTTACAATGAGCAGTTCTTC.